A single sample gave rise to the 3 T cell receptor beta chains below, sequenced in a study of regulatory T cells in long-lasting Graves disease. Sequencing libraries for TCR beta were prepared with iRepertoire HTBI primers and Arm-PCR of CDR3 regions. TCRdb fed the multiplex PCR reads into MiXCR, producing one record per CDR3 protein. Among roughly 450,000 distinct CDR3 sequences listed, roughly 20% were seen once. The time point here: persistent/refractory GD, antithyroid drugs over 5 years with positive TRAb. After RNA was extracted from PBMCs, the TCR library was made from it. Sequences were derived from peripheral blood mononuclear cells (PBMCs), sampled when the disease was refractory, from a patient treated with antithyroid drugs. These TCRs come from a female donor with Graves disease.

This clonotype was counted a few times. The genes are TRBV30 and TRBJ1-5; 7 nucleotides align to TRBD1. CDR3 length equals 14 residues. V was pared by 0 bases and J by 3 bases, with 2 bases of the junction left unmatched. The germline CDR1 and CDR2 sequences are GTSNPN and SVGIG (reference sequence). CDR3 DNA sequence: TGTGCCTGGAGTGTACAGGGGTCCAATCAGCCCCAGCATTTT. Translation gives CAWSVQGSNQPQHF.

CDR3 nucleotides: TGTGCCAGCAGCCAGGGAGGGGGTGACTCCATGAACACTGAAGCTTTCTTT. Its translation is CASSQGGGDSMNTEAFF. The chain combines TRBV4-2 with TRBJ1-1; D perhaps matches TRBD1 (6 bases). The CDR3 loop spans 17 amino acids. Trimming took off 3 bases at V and 0 bases at J, with 17 bases between the two ends. Germline lookup yields CDR1 LGHNA and CDR2 YNFKEQ.

This clonotype was recorded many times. The chain joins TRBV2 to TRBJ1-5; D may be TRBD1 (5 bases). V lost 8 bases to trimming and J lost 3 bases, with 8 bases between them. Per the germline V gene, CDR1 is SNHLY and CDR2 is FYNNEI. There are 12 residues in the CDR3. The CDR3 region has the DNA TGTGCCAGCGCAGGGATCAATCAGCCCCAGCATTTT. As protein: CASAGINQPQHF.